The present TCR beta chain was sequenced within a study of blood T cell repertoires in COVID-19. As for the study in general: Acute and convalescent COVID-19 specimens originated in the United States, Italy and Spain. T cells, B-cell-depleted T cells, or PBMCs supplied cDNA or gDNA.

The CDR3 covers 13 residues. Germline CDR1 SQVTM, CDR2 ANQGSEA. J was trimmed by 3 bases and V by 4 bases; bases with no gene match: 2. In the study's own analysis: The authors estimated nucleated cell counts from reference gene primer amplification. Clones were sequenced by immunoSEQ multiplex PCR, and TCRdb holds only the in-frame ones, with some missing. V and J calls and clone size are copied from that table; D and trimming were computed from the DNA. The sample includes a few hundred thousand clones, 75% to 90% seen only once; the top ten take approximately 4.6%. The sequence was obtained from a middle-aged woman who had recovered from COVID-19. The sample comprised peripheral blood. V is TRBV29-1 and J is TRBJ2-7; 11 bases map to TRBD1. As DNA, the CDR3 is TGCAGCGTTGTAGGGACAGGGGGCTACGAGCAGTACTTC. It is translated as CSVVGTGGYEQYF.